This T cell receptor (beta chain) was captured in a study of shared clonotypes between healthy human individuals. Study overall: The plates for each donor numbered three CD4 naive, three CD4 memory, two CD8 naive and one CD8 memory.

Trimming shortened V by 3 bases and J by 0 bases, and 6 bases separated the two germline ends. The germline gives CDR1 MDHEN, CDR2 SYDVKM. CDR3 length: 14 amino acids. Terminally differentiated effector memory CD45RA+ cells were excluded from the naive CD8 cells, which were CD45RO-negative and positively selected for CCR7. The study drew its donors from healthy HIV-negative adults without recent acute infections or vaccinations. Study-wide findings and caveats: Sampling covered blood only; tissue repertoires likely differ.

The table came from immunoSEQ multiplex PCR; TCRdb's copy has only in-frame clones and leaves some out. The profile shows millions of clones, over 85% of them singletons. Notes on this clone: Its target is unknown.

V usage is TRBV28 and J usage is TRBJ1-3; D is uncertain. Sample: naive CD8+ T cells sorted from blood. The TCR was taken from a man between 18 and 29 years old in good health. The chain's CDR3 is CASSFESSGNTIYF. The CDR3 nucleotides read TGTGCCAGCAGTTTCGAGAGCTCTGGAAACACCATATATTTT.